Presented here are 14 T cell receptor beta chains from one specimen sequenced in a study of shared T cell receptors in the human thymus. The table came from immunoSEQ multiplex PCR; TCRdb's copy has only in-frame clones and leaves some out. The sample lists some 760,000 clones; approximately 85% were seen once. The data also belong to a second study, concerning human thymus T cells.

The sequencing sample was made of thymocytes. These TCRs come from a girl under two years old with a congenital heart defect.

The rearrangement uses TRBV7-2 and TRBJ2-7, with D perhaps matching TRBD1 (5 bases). The CDR3 is 15 amino acids. Trimming took off 5 bases at V and 1 base at J, with 15 bases between the two ends. CDR1 is SGHTA, CDR2 FQGNSA, per germline. The CDR3 DNA is TGTGCCAGCAGCAGGACAACCACCCCATCCTACGAGCAGTACTTC. This gives the protein CASSRTTTPSYEQYF.

For the CDR3, the DNA is TGTGCCAGCAGGAGGAGCGGCGCTGGGACAGGGACGTTGAAAAGCTATGGCTACACCTTC. Protein sequence: CASRRSGAGTGTLKSYGYTF. The genes are TRBV5-4 and TRBJ1-2; 9 positions agree with TRBD1. Germline assignment: CDR1 SGHNT and CDR2 YYREEE (reference sequence). The CDR3 consists of 20 residues. The V gene end was trimmed by 5 bases and the J gene end by 4 bases; junction bases not matched to a gene: 24. The variable domain in full, completed from reference TRBV5-4 and TRBJ1-2, reads ETGVTQSPTHLIKTRGQQVTLRCSSQSGHNTVSWYQQALGQGPQFIFQYYREEENGRGNFPPRFSGLQFPNYSSELNVNALELDDSALYLCASRRSGAGTGTLKSYGYTFGSGTRLTVV.

The chain combines TRBV6-5 with TRBJ2-3, with 11 bases lining up with TRBD2. Germline assignment: CDR1 MNHEY and CDR2 SVGAGI. The CDR3 is 14 amino acids. The V gene end was trimmed by 7 bases and the J gene end by 3 bases; junction bases not matched to a gene: 3. The CDR3 is CASKTSGSTDTQYF. The CDR3 DNA reads TGTGCCAGCAAAACTAGCGGGAGTACAGATACGCAGTATTTT.

The V gene is TRBV7-8, the J gene TRBJ1-5; 9 nucleotides line up with TRBD1. CDR1 is SGHVS, CDR2 FQNEAQ, per germline. J was trimmed by 3 bases and V by 5 bases; bases with no gene match: 8. The CDR3 length is 16 residues. CDR3 region: CASSPPGQGTNQPQHF. The CDR3 DNA sequence: TGTGCCAGCAGCCCCCCGGGACAGGGTACCAATCAGCCCCAGCATTTT.

CDR3 loop: CASSSRRRDEQYF. Written as DNA, the CDR3 is TGTGCCAGTAGTTCCCGCCGGAGGGACGAGCAGTACTTC. V usage is TRBV19 and J usage is TRBJ2-7, with D perhaps TRBD2 (6 bases). The CDR3 spans 13 residues. Germline values: CDR1 LNHDA, CDR2 SQIVND (reference sequence). The germline V and J ends were trimmed by 5 bases and 5 bases, with 13 bases remaining between them.

This clone has a single count. V is TRBV5-1 and J is TRBJ1-6; D unresolved. In germline, CDR1 is SGHRS, CDR2 YFSETQ. V lost 3 bases and J lost 8, with 9 bases in between. The CDR3 is made up of 13 amino acids. Written as DNA, the CDR3 is TGCGCCAGCAGCTCCGTCCGGGATTCACCCCTCCACTTT. Translation: CASSSVRDSPLHF.

This clone has only a few counts. V is TRBV19 and J is TRBJ1-6; 9 nucleotides match TRBD1. The CDR3 loop spans 16 amino acids. The J segment lost 12 bases and the V segment lost 5 bases, leaving 14 bases of the junction unmatched. From germline, CDR1 is LNHDA and CDR2 SQIVND (reference sequence). The CDR3 DNA sequence: TGTGCCAGTAGTCCGCGGGACAGGGAGATTTCGGTACCCCTCCACTTT. It codes for CASSPRDREISVPLHF. Full variable domain (missing parts from reference TRBV19 and TRBJ1-6): DGGITQSPKYLFRKEGQNVTLSCEQNLNHDAMYWYRQDPGQGLRLIYYSQIVNDFQKGDIAEGYSVSREKKESFPLTVTSAQKNPTAFYLCASSPRDREISVPLHFGNGTRLTVT.

The chain employs TRBV29-1 and TRBJ2-1; 11 nucleotides match TRBD1. Unmatched junction bases numbered 26, after V lost 7 bases and J lost 6 bases. This CDR3 has 20 residues. Germline lookup yields CDR1 SQVTM and CDR2 ANQGSEA. CDR3: CSALPPPRTGGARRPNEQFF. Written as DNA, the CDR3 is TGCAGCGCACTTCCACCCCCCCGGACAGGGGGCGCAAGGCGGCCCAATGAGCAGTTCTTC.

This clone is a singleton in its sample. This chain uses TRBV5-8 with TRBJ1-2; D may be TRBD1 (6 bases). Germline values: CDR1 SGHTS, CDR2 YDEGEE. Deletions cut 0 bases from V and 5 bases from J, with 20 bases between. The CDR3 runs to 17 residues. This chain's CDR3 is CASSLEQGHTNGYGYTF. CDR3 in DNA: TGTGCCAGCAGCTTGGAACAGGGACACACCAATGGGTATGGCTACACCTTC.

V is TRBV9 and J is TRBJ1-2; TRBD1 agrees at 8 bases. The CDR3 has 14 amino acids. The germline V gene encodes CDR1 SGDLS and CDR2 YYNGEE. The V and J ends lost 3 bases and 8 bases, in that order; junction bases with no gene match: 9. CDR3 nucleotides: TGTGCCAGCAGCGGAAGAAGGACAGGGAGGGGCTACACCTTC. Its protein is CASSGRRTGRGYTF.

The chain joins TRBV5-5 to TRBJ1-6, with TRBD1 as a possible D gene (6 bases). Germline V lookup: CDR1 SGHKS, CDR2 YYEKEE (reference sequence). V lost 0 bases and J 5 bases, leaving 24 bases between the germline ends. The CDR3 has 20 residues. The CDR3 loop is CASSLDRWDTWHHNNSPLHF. Written as DNA, the CDR3 is TGTGCCAGCAGCTTGGATAGGTGGGACACATGGCATCATAATAATTCACCCCTCCACTTT. The full variable domain, rest sourced from reference TRBV5-5 and TRBJ1-6, is DAGVTQSPTHLIKTRGQQVTLRCSPISGHKSVSWYQQVLGQGPQFIFQYYEKEERGRGNFPDRFSARQFPNYSSELNVNALLLGDSALYLCASSLDRWDTWHHNNSPLHFGNGTRLTVT.

The V gene is TRBV19, the J gene TRBJ1-1, with 8 nucleotides matching TRBD1. The CDR3 consists of 16 residues. Germline V CDR1 and CDR2: LNHDA, SQIVND (reference sequence). The V gene end was trimmed by 3 bases and the J gene end by 4 bases; junction bases not matched to a gene: 10. CDR3 coding DNA: TGTGCCAGTAGTATTCTAAACGACAGGGGCGGCACTGAAGCTTTCTTT. This sequence encodes CASSILNDRGGTEAFF.

This chain joins TRBV7-2 and TRBJ2-7; tentative D call: TRBD1 (6 bases). CDR1 is SGHTA, CDR2 FQGNSA, per germline. The CDR3 runs 14 residues. V was pared by 5 bases and J by 2 bases, with 13 bases between. DNA for the CDR3: TGTGCCAGCAGCCCTGATGCAGGGGCCTACGAGCAGTACTTC. Translating it yields CASSPDAGAYEQYF.

This rearrangement joins TRBV7-2 to TRBJ1-6, with TRBD1 matching 9 bases. Germline assignment: CDR1 SGHTA and CDR2 FQGNSA. Losses at the gene ends were 3 bases for V and 9 bases for J; bases not matched to a gene: 6. This CDR3 comprises 15 residues. The CDR3 protein is CASSFYRDRASPLHF. The CDR3 bases are TGTGCCAGCAGCTTTTACCGGGACAGGGCTTCACCCCTCCACTTT.